The T cell receptor beta chain described here comes from a study of patients and donors after allogeneic stem cell transplantation. This clonotype has a count of ten or more. CDR3 size: 19 residues. Deletions cut 7 bases from V and 0 bases from J, with 22 bases between. TCRdb redid the calling of the RT-PCR reads with MiXCR, one entry per CDR3 protein. Here the sample spans 70,000 to 100,000 distinct CDR3 sequences, 4% to 5% being singletons. Material: blood, either unsorted or a sorted T cell fraction (not recorded which). V is TRBV12-3 or TRBV12-4 and J is TRBJ2-6, with D possibly TRBD1 on 6 matching bases. The receptor was derived from a human donor who was either an allogeneic HSCT recipient or a stem cell or donor lymphocyte infusion donor (not recorded which). It is not recorded whose cells these are; they may come from a transplant donor. CDR3 loop: CASTTNLDRTSSGANVLTF. The CDR3 DNA follows: TGTGCCAGCACTACTAACTTGGACAGAACAAGCTCTGGGGCCAACGTCCTGACTTTC.